This T cell receptor (beta chain) was sequenced in a study of technical replicates of blood from several donors. There are 15 residues in the CDR3. J lost 5 bases, V lost 3 bases, and 4 bases had no gene match. From germline, CDR1 is MGHRA and CDR2 YSYEKL. The protocol was immunoSEQ multiplex PCR, while the TCRdb copy is restricted to in-frame clones and leaves out a portion. The sample includes some 17,000 clones, about nine tenths of them seen just once. The TCR originated in a human donor in good health. Sequences were obtained from PBMCs. The chain carries TRBV4-1 and TRBJ1-4, with TRBD1 identical over 9 bases. CDR3 sequence (DNA): TGCGCCAGCAGCCATCGGGACAGGGCGAATGAAAAACTGTTTTTT. Translating it yields CASSHRDRANEKLFF.